This passage covers 9 T cell receptor beta chains from one sample sequenced in a study of post-analysis software for immune sequencing data. Prepared TCR beta cDNA libraries contained unique molecular identifiers. From the PCR reads, TCRdb called clonotypes with MiXCR, one entry per CDR3 protein. Among about 500,000 distinct CDR3 sequences, nearly 45% were seen once, and the ten largest hold 9% to 14%. Study-wide results and limits: Patients carried five TRBV segments more frequently than controls did, and TRBV5-6, TRBV5-1 and TRBV20-1 were among them.

The antigens of these receptors remain unknown. Sequences were obtained from blood. Receptor source: a girl aged 5-17 years with multiple sclerosis.

Of note for this clonotype: A much larger clone lies a single base off, so this may be a read error. This chain uses TRBV7-6 with TRBJ2-3; TRBD2 matches 14 bases. CDR1 is SGHVS, CDR2 FNYEAQ, per germline. The CDR3 sequence is 15 residues long. Losses at the gene ends were 5 bases for V and 5 bases for J; bases not matched to a gene: 3. The CDR3 bases are TGTGCCAGCAGCCCGGGACTAGCGGGAGAAGATACGCAGTATTTT. Translated, it gives CASSPGLAGEDTQYF.

This chain links TRBV10-3 with TRBJ2-1; the match to TRBD2 covers 8 bases. V lost 7 bases to trimming and J lost 3 bases; unmatched junction nucleotides: 5. Germline V gene sequence: CDR1 ENHRY, CDR2 SYGVKD. The CDR3 is made up of 14 amino acids. The DNA for the CDR3 is TGTGCCATCAAAGCGGGAGTGCTCTACAATGAGCAGTTCTTC. Protein: CAIKAGVLYNEQFF.

This clonotype was found a few times. V gene TRBV28 combines with J gene TRBJ2-7, with 10 bases that match TRBD2. CDR1 is MDHEN and CDR2 is SYDVKM in the germline V gene. CDR3 length equals 15 residues. V lost 4 bases and J lost 5; bases outside the gene matches: 8. The CDR3 region has the DNA TGTGCCAGCAGTTCAGCAGCGGGAGGGCCCCACGAGCAGTACTTC. Translation gives CASSSAAGGPHEQYF.

The chain combines TRBV6-5 with TRBJ1-1; a weak D match, TRBD1 (5 bases). The germline CDR1 and CDR2 sequences are MNHEY and SVGAGI. The CDR3 spans 12 residues. V was pared by 6 bases and J by 7 bases, with 12 bases between. The CDR3, as DNA: TGTGCCAGCAGGTCCGTTGGGGGTGAAGCTTTCTTT. This encodes CASRSVGGEAFF.

This clonotype turned up a few times. This chain connects TRBV7-8 to TRBJ2-3, with TRBD1 matching 8 bases. The CDR3 is 16 residues long. Unmatched junction bases numbered 10, after V lost 4 bases and J lost 4 bases. The V gene's germline CDR1 is SGHVS and CDR2 FQNEAQ. In nucleotides, the CDR3 is TGTGCCAGCAGCTCCCATTCAGGGGGCACCTCAGATACGCAGTATTTT. Translated: CASSSHSGGTSDTQYF.

The V call is TRBV6-5, the J call TRBJ2-3; D possibly corresponds to TRBD2 (5 bases). CDR3 size: 14 residues. Germline values: CDR1 MNHEY, CDR2 SVGAGI. V lost 6 bases to trimming and J lost 1 base, with 11 bases between them. The DNA for the CDR3 is TGTGCCAGCAGGACCCCCGGGGGCACAGATACGCAGTATTTT. It codes for CASRTPGGTDTQYF.

This chain joins TRBV29-1 and TRBJ2-1; D is possibly TRBD2 (6 bases). Germline CDR1 reads SQVTM; CDR2 reads ANQGSEA. Trimming stripped 4 bases from V and 6 bases from J, with 16 bases between. CDR3 length: 14 amino acids. The CDR3 DNA follows: TGCAGCGTTGCGGAGCGGGCAGACCCCAATGAGCAGTTCTTC. Residues: CSVAERADPNEQFF.

The gene calls are TRBV10-3 and TRBJ2-3; D remains unclear. Trimming cost V 0 bases and J 5 bases, with 9 bases left between them. The CDR3 consists of 14 residues. The V gene's germline CDR1 is ENHRY and CDR2 SYGVKD. For the CDR3, the DNA is TGTGCCATCAGTGAGTCATCAGCAGGAGATACGCAGTATTTT. Translation: CAISESSAGDTQYF.

This clonotype came up a few times. The rearrangement uses TRBV10-3 and TRBJ2-7, with TRBD1 identical over 9 bases. The germline V gene has CDR1 ENHRY and CDR2 SYGVKD. Trimming at V came to 2 bases and at J to 2 bases, leaving 4 bases not matched to a gene. The CDR3 sequence is 15 residues long. The CDR3 here is CAISEKDRGPYEQYF. CDR3 nucleotide sequence: TGTGCCATCAGTGAGAAGGACAGGGGCCCCTACGAGCAGTACTTC.